Listed here is a single TCR beta chain. The data derive from a study of blood T cell repertoires in COVID-19. Background on the study: Sites across the United States, Italy and Spain contributed samples from acute and convalescent COVID-19.

Original processing notes: Estimation of nucleated cell counts was performed using reference gene primer amplification. Method: immunoSEQ multiplex PCR; TCRdb's copy keeps in-frame clones and lacks some. V and J calls plus clone size are reproduced from that table; the DNA served to infer D and trimming. The sample gives 150,000 to 200,000 clones, roughly 90% of which show up once; 1% to 1.5% is in the top ten. Study members were between about 18 and 100 years old and lived in about two dozen US regions. This TCR was sampled from a human donor with acute COVID-19. The donor label of this sample is uncertain. The sequenced material came from PBMCs or T cells enriched from blood (not recorded which).

As DNA, the CDR3 is TGTGCCAGCAGCTCAGGGGGTGGCTACACCTTC. Translated, it gives CASSSGGGYTF. This chain joins TRBV7-2 and TRBJ1-2, with TRBD1 matching 7 bases. Unmatched junction bases numbered 0, after V lost 4 bases and J lost 7 bases. Germline V lookup: CDR1 SGHTA, CDR2 FQGNSA. CDR3 size: 11 residues.